This T cell receptor beta chain was found in a study of blood T cell repertoires in COVID-19. V lost 5 bases and J lost 3, with 10 bases in between. This CDR3 is built from 13 residues. Methods used by the authors: Quantification of nucleated cells was approximated via reference gene primer amplification. Using immunoSEQ multiplex PCR, the repertoire was profiled, and TCRdb retains in-frame clones only, with some absent. V, J and clone size are those of that table, while D and trimming were read from the DNA. Of about 310,000 clones detected, nearly 90% appear once; the ten largest clones hold 1%. While infection was still active, Seattle patients were enrolled and then followed longitudinally.

This TCR derives from a middle-aged woman with COVID-19, enrolled during active disease. This chain joins TRBV12-3 or TRBV12-4 and TRBJ2-5; TRBD1 is a possible D gene (6 bases). Sequencing was done on a sample of peripheral blood. The CDR3 DNA follows: TGTGCCAGCAGTCGGGACAAAAAAGAGACCCAGTACTTC. Its protein is CASSRDKKETQYF.